This T cell receptor beta chain was observed in a study of blood T cell repertoires in COVID-19. Turning to the study itself: PBMCs, B-cell-depleted T cells, or T cells were the source of the cDNA or gDNA that made up the material.

The participants were between about 18 and 90 years old and came from about two dozen US areas. Researchers sorted participants into cohorts using their self-reported clinical history. Germline trimming cut 5 bases from V and 3 bases from J; bases unmatched to any gene: 6. In germline, CDR1 is LNHDA, CDR2 SQIVND (reference sequence). The length of the CDR3 is 15 residues. Produced via immunoSEQ multiplex PCR; TCRdb's table is partial and in-frame only. Found here are a few hundred thousand clones, about 88% of them singletons; the top ten hold about 4%. The sample comprised PBMCs or T cells enriched from blood (not recorded which). This receptor was taken from a woman aged 25 to 39 who had been exposed to COVID-19. The rearrangement uses TRBV19 and TRBJ1-4, with 7 bases fitting TRBD1. In DNA form, the CDR3 reads TGTGCCAGTAGTCCCAGGGACAGTCCTAATGAAAAACTGTTTTTT. As protein: CASSPRDSPNEKLFF. Full variable domain (remainder filled in from reference TRBV19 and TRBJ1-4): DGGITQSPKYLFRKEGQNVTLSCEQNLNHDAMYWYRQDPGQGLRLIYYSQIVNDFQKGDIAEGYSVSREKKESFPLTVTSAQKNPTAFYLCASSPRDSPNEKLFFGSGTQLSVL.